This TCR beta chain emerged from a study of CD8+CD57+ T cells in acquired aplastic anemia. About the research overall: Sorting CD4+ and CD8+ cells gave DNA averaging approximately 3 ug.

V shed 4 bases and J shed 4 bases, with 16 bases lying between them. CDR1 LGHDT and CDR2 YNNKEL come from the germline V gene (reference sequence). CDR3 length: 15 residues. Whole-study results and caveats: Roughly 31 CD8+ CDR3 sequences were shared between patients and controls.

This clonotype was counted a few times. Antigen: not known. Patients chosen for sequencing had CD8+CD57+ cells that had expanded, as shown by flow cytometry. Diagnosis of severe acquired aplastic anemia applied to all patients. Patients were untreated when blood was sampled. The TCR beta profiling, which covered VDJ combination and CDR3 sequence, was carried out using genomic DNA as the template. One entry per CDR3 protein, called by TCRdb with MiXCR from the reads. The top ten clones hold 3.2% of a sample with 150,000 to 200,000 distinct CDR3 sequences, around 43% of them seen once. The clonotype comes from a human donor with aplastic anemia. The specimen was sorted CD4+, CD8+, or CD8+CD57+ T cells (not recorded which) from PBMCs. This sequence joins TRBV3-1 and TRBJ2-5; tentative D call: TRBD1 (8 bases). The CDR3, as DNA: TGTGCCAGCAGCCCCTCGACAGGGGAGGGAGAGACCCAGTACTTC. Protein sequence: CASSPSTGEGETQYF.